A selection of T cell receptor beta chains follows, all from one sample in a study of blood T cell repertoires in COVID-19. Clones were read by immunoSEQ multiplex PCR, and TCRdb kept only the in-frame ones, dropping some. In the table there are around 160,000 clones, around 90% of which are singletons. The sample comprised PBMCs or T cells enriched from blood (not recorded which). These receptors all come from a woman aged 40 to 50 who had been exposed to COVID-19. Both conserved end residues are part of each CDR3. Fields, in order: J gene, V gene, CDR3 protein.

J: TRBJ1-2
V: TRBV11-2
CDR3: CASSLEQGTGGYTF

J: TRBJ1-2
V: TRBV6-5
CDR3: CASSYSYSRQGTGYTF

J: TRBJ2-1
V: TRBV5-4
CDR3: CASSSPGLAQNEQFF

J: TRBJ2-5
V: TRBV2
CDR3: CASSATAQYF

J: TRBJ2-4
V: TRBV19
CDR3: CASRGTGDAAKNIQYF

J: TRBJ1-3
V: TRBV27
CDR3: CASGSGDRVTGNTIYF

J: TRBJ1-4
V: TRBV7-7
CDR3: CASSSLTGITATNEKLFF

J: TRBJ2-1
V: TRBV7-2
CDR3: CASSPTKSREQFF

J: TRBJ2-1
V: TRBV10-1
CDR3: CASSSKAGRYNEQFF

J: TRBJ1-1
V: TRBV5-8
CDR3: CASSLDGGIAFF

J: TRBJ1-2
V: TRBV9
CDR3: CASSPHLDRAAGYTF

J: TRBJ1-1
V: TRBV29-1
CDR3: CSVDRTDMNTEAFF

J: TRBJ2-2
V: TRBV19
CDR3: CASRIQGAANTGELFF

J: TRBJ2-1
V: TRBV10-3
CDR3: CAISDTSGYYNEQFF

J: TRBJ2-6
V: TRBV18
CDR3: CASSPPSGANVLTF

J: TRBJ2-3
V: TRBV5-1
CDR3: CASSSGYDTGGGTDTQYF

J: TRBJ2-6
V: TRBV5-5
CDR3: CASSFGTAISGANVLTF

J: TRBJ2-7
V: TRBV4-3
CDR3: CASSQGRTSGRDEQYF

J: TRBJ1-1
V: TRBV4-1
CDR3: CASSQIQTNTEAFF

J: TRBJ1-6
V: TRBV7-9
CDR3: CASSSRTGGSPLHF

J: TRBJ2-5
V: TRBV29-1
CDR3: CSVPGTSGLGAETQYF

J: TRBJ2-1
V: TRBV29-1
CDR3: CSVEDRGSGRAYNEQFF